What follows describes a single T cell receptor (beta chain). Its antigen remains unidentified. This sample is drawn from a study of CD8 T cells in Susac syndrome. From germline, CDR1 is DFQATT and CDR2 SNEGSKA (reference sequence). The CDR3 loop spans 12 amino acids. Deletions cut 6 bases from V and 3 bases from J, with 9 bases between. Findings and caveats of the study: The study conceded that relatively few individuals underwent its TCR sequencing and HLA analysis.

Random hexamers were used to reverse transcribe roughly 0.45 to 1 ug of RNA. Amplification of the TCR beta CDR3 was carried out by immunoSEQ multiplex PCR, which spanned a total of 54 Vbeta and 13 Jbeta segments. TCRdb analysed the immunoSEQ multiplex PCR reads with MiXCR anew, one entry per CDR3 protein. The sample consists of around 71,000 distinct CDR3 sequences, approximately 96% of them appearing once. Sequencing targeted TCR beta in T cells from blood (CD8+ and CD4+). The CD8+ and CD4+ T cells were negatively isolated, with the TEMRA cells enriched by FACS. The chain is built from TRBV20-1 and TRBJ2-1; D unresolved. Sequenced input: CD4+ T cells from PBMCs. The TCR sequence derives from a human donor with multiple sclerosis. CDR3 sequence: CSAVRIYNEQFF. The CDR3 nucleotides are TGCAGTGCAGTTAGGATCTACAATGAGCAGTTCTTC.